The 7 T cell receptor beta chains given below trace back to one sample, sequenced in a study of blood T cell repertoires in COVID-19. The method was immunoSEQ multiplex PCR; TCRdb's version includes in-frame clones alone and lacks a portion of them. Found here are hundreds of thousands of clones, 85% of them singletons; the top ten hold about 2%. The sequencing sample was made of PBMCs or T cells enriched from blood (not recorded which). These receptors were collected from a woman younger than 45 who had been exposed to COVID-19.

This clone was seen many times. The chain joins TRBV9 to TRBJ2-1; D may be TRBD1 (6 bases). Trimming removed 0 bases at V and 13 bases at J, with 14 bases between. Germline V gene sequence: CDR1 SGDLS, CDR2 YYNGEE. The CDR3 contains 13 residues. The CDR3 here is CASSVATDSPQFF. CDR3 DNA: TGTGCCAGCAGCGTAGCGACGGACAGCCCACAGTTCTTC.

CDR3 region: CASSPTRQGADTQYF. CDR3 sequence (DNA): TGTGCCAGCAGCCCAACCAGGCAGGGCGCAGATACGCAGTATTTT. This chain connects TRBV21-1 to TRBJ2-3; the table's D call, TRBD1, was not checked against the DNA. TRBV21-1 is a documented pseudogene. CDR3 length: 15 amino acids.

The chain is built from TRBV28 and TRBJ2-5, with 10 positions matching TRBD1. The V gene's germline CDR1 is MDHEN and CDR2 SYDVKM. V lost 2 bases, J lost 5 bases, and 5 bases stayed unmatched. This CDR3 region has 15 residues. CDR3 residues: CASSLSGTGDETQYF. The CDR3 DNA reads as TGTGCCAGCAGTTTAAGCGGGACAGGGGACGAGACCCAGTACTTC.

The chain is built from TRBV7-2 and TRBJ1-5; D gene ambiguous. The V end lost 1 base, the J end lost 6 bases, and 13 bases lay between the germline ends. CDR3 length: 15 residues. Germline CDR1 and CDR2: SGHTA and FQGNSA. This CDR3 reads CASSLDSARSQPQHF. CDR3 nucleotide sequence: TGTGCCAGCAGCTTAGATTCAGCTAGGAGTCAGCCCCAGCATTTT.

Only one count was recorded for this clone. CDR3 loop: CAWSVKGQGLGNTIYF. For the CDR3, the DNA is TGTGCCTGGAGTGTAAAGGGACAGGGGTTAGGAAACACCATATATTTT. The genes are TRBV30 and TRBJ1-3, with 10 positions matching TRBD1. The CDR3 covers 16 residues. Trimming removed 0 bases from V and 4 bases from J; junction bases left unmatched: 6. Germline CDR1 is GTSNPN and CDR2 is SVGIG (reference sequence).

This clone has just one count. This sequence joins TRBV19 and TRBJ1-6; D is perhaps TRBD1 (6 bases). Trimming pared 7 bases from V and 7 bases from J, leaving 11 bases between. The length of the CDR3 is 13 residues. The germline CDR1 and CDR2 sequences are LNHDA and SQIVND (reference sequence). This CDR3 is CASKGQSNSPLHF. CDR3 coding DNA: TGTGCCAGTAAAGGACAGTCAAATTCACCCCTCCACTTT.

V is TRBV6-5 and J is TRBJ1-6; tentatively, D is TRBD1 (6 bases). There are 14 residues in the CDR3. V was clipped by 6 bases and J by 4 bases, with 10 bases between them. The V gene's germline CDR1 is MNHEY and CDR2 SVGAGI. CDR3 in amino acids: CASRKDRYNSPLHF. CDR3 nucleotides: TGTGCCAGCAGGAAGGACAGATATAATTCACCCCTCCACTTT.